The 2 T cell receptor beta chains listed next were all sequenced from one sample in a study of blood T cell repertoires in COVID-19. This table comes from immunoSEQ multiplex PCR, and its TCRdb copy is limited to in-frame clones, with some not included. Of over 250,000 clones in the sample, over 75% are singletons; the top ten hold about 11%. The sample consisted of peripheral blood. These receptors came from a woman in her 70s with acute or convalescent COVID-19.

The chain is built from TRBV11-2 and TRBJ1-1, with TRBD1 matching over 7 bases. Germline V gene sequence: CDR1 SGHAT, CDR2 FQNNGV. The CDR3 spans 16 residues. V lost 5 bases to trimming and J lost 3 bases; unmatched junction nucleotides: 12. The CDR3 DNA follows: TGTGCCAGCAGCCTGACTACCAGGGGGGAGTACACTGAAGCTTTCTTT. Its protein is CASSLTTRGEYTEAFF. The variable domain in full, completed from reference TRBV11-2 and TRBJ1-1, reads EAGVAQSPRYKIIEKRQSVAFWCNPISGHATLYWYQQILGQGPKLLIQFQNNGVVDDSQLPKDRFSAERLKGVDSTLKIQPAKLEDSAVYLCASSLTTRGEYTEAFFGQGTRLTVV.

This sequence joins TRBV6-5 and TRBJ2-7; 7 bases are shared with TRBD2. The CDR3 totals 15 residues. V lost 6 bases to trimming and J lost 0 bases; unmatched junction nucleotides: 8. The germline V gene has CDR1 MNHEY and CDR2 SVGAGI. The CDR3 region is CASRSAGLTSYEQYF. CDR3 DNA sequence: TGTGCCAGCAGATCAGCGGGGCTCACCTCCTACGAGCAGTACTTC.